A selection of T cell receptor beta chains follows, all from one sample in a study of control samples from healthy donors and cancer patients. Sequencing was performed with immunoSEQ multiplex PCR; in TCRdb, only in-frame clones are kept and a portion is missing. The sample includes 98,000 or so clones, around three quarters seen only once; the top ten take 10%. Sequenced: blood. The source of these receptors is a woman aged 25 to 39 in good health. CDR3s include the opening cysteine and the closing phenylalanine or tryptophan. A D gene is named only where the DNA matches it firmly. Clone size is stated in some rows and not others, as once, few, many or a class when expanded.

v_call,clone_size,j_call,d_call,cdr3_nt,cdr3_aa
TRBV6-4,few,TRBJ2-1,TRBD2,TGTGCCAGCAGTAGGAGCGGGGGCGATTACTACAATGAGCAGTTCTTC,CASSRSGGDYYNEQFF
TRBV27,few,TRBJ2-3,.,TGTGCCAGCAGTCTCATCCCGACAGATACGCAGTATTTT,CASSLIPTDTQYF
TRBV6-5,.,TRBJ2-1,.,TGTGCCAGCTGGACTCTCTACAATGAGCAGTTCTTC,CASWTLYNEQFF
TRBV11-2,.,TRBJ2-3,.,TGTGCCAGCAGCTTAGGGGGGTCAGATACGCAGTATTTT,CASSLGGSDTQYF
TRBV2,few,TRBJ1-5,.,TGTGCCAGCAGTGAGGGGGACTCCCTCTCCCAGCCCCAGCATTTT,CASSEGDSLSQPQHF
TRBV6-1,.,TRBJ2-1,TRBD2,TGTGCCAGCAGTGATGAAGCGGGGGGGAGCTCCTACAATGAGCAGTTCTTC,CASSDEAGGSSYNEQFF
TRBV10-3,.,TRBJ2-1,TRBD2,TGTGCCATCAGTGAGCCGGGACTAGCGGGGGCCAATGAGCAGTTCTTC,CAISEPGLAGANEQFF
TRBV7-9,.,TRBJ2-3,.,TGTGCCAGCAGCTTAGTGGGAAGGACCAGCGGGACGCAGTATTTT,CASSLVGRTSGTQYF
TRBV30,.,TRBJ1-2,.,TGTGCCTGGAGTTCGGGGCTCACGGATGGCTACACCTTC,CAWSSGLTDGYTF
TRBV6-1,.,TRBJ2-3,.,TGTGCCAGCAGTGTGTCGGCAGGGCCGGGGACAGATACGCAGTATTTT,CASSVSAGPGTDTQYF
TRBV15,once,TRBJ2-7,TRBD1,TGTGCCACCAGCAGAGCCGGGACAGGGGGCAAGAACGAGCAGTACTTC,CATSRAGTGGKNEQYF
TRBV6-4,.,TRBJ2-6,.,TGTGCCAGCAGTGGGGCAAGCTCTGGGGCCAACGTCCTGACTTTC,CASSGASSGANVLTF
TRBV24-1,once,TRBJ1-1,TRBD1,TGTGCCACCAGTGAGGACAGGGGGGTGAACACTGAAGCTTTCTTT,CATSEDRGVNTEAFF
TRBV5-6,.,TRBJ2-1,TRBD1,TGTGCCAGCAGCGTACAGGGGCTCACCCAAAACAATGAGCAGTTCTTC,CASSVQGLTQNNEQFF
TRBV9,.,TRBJ2-3,.,TGTGCCAGCAGCGCAGAGGAGACGCAGTATTTT,CASSAEETQYF
TRBV7-9,.,TRBJ1-1,TRBD1,TGTGCCAGCAGCTCACTTCGGGACAGTGAAGCTTTCTTT,CASSSLRDSEAFF
TRBV30,.,TRBJ1-4,.,TGTGCCTGGGCCGAAAATGAAAAACTGTTTTTT,CAWAENEKLFF
TRBV10-3,.,TRBJ1-3,TRBD1,TGTGCCATCAGCGCGGGACAGGGAAACACCATATATTTT,CAISAGQGNTIYF
TRBV5-1,once,TRBJ2-5,.,TGCGCCAGCAGCTTGGGGGCCCCTGAGACCCAGTACTTC,CASSLGAPETQYF
TRBV24-1,few,TRBJ1-3,.,TGTGCCACCAGTGTCCCCTTCGGAGCGGCCATATATTTT,CATSVPFGAAIYF
TRBV13,.,TRBJ1-1,.,TGTGCCAGCAGCTTGGGGCCGGGGAACCCTGAAGCTTTCTTT,CASSLGPGNPEAFF
TRBV5-5,.,TRBJ1-6,TRBD1,TGTGCCAGCAGTTCGGACAGGGGTCGTTCAGGTTCACCCCTCCACTTT,CASSSDRGRSGSPLHF
TRBV15,.,TRBJ1-4,.,TGTGCCACCAGCAGAGACTTTAATAATGAAAAACTGTTTTTT,CATSRDFNNEKLFF
TRBV5-4,.,TRBJ1-1,TRBD1,TGTGCCAGCAGCTTGGCCGGACAGGGGGCTGAAGCTTTCTTT,CASSLAGQGAEAFF
TRBV10-2,.,TRBJ2-2,.,TGCGCCAGCGGCGGGACGATCGGCACCGGGGAGCTGTTTTTT,CASGGTIGTGELFF
TRBV19,.,TRBJ2-5,.,TGTGCCAGTAGTATATGGGGAACGGCAGAGACCCAGTACTTC,CASSIWGTAETQYF
TRBV3-1/TRBV3-2,.,TRBJ2-1,.,TGTGCCAGACCCCCCGGGGAAAATGAGCAGTTCTTC,CARPPGENEQFF
TRBV5-5,.,TRBJ1-1,.,TGTGCCAGCAGCTTGGGGGGCCTCGCTGAAGCTTTCTTT,CASSLGGLAEAFF
TRBV6-2/TRBV6-3,.,TRBJ1-2,TRBD1,TGTGCCAGCAGTTCCTCGGGACAGTGCACCTTC,CASSSSGQCTF
TRBV3-1/TRBV3-2,once,TRBJ1-2,.,TGTGCCAGCAGCCAATCTCAATCGGGATATGGCTACACCTTC,CASSQSQSGYGYTF
TRBV7-2,.,TRBJ1-4,.,TGTGCCAGCAGCTTAGTTAGGACAGAAACTGGTCGACTGTTTTTT,CASSLVRTETGRLFF
TRBV5-1,.,TRBJ1-2,.,TGCGCCAGCAGCTTGGGGGTCACCAACTATGGCTACACCTTC,CASSLGVTNYGYTF
TRBV30,.,TRBJ1-2,.,TGTGCCTGGACAGACGCCTATGGCTACACCTTC,CAWTDAYGYTF
TRBV5-1,few,TRBJ2-7,TRBD1,TGCGCCAGCAGCTTGGAGGACAGGGTATACGAGCAGTACTTC,CASSLEDRVYEQYF
TRBV25-1,.,TRBJ2-3,.,TGTGCCAGCGGGTTTAGCACAGATACGCAGTATTTT,CASGFSTDTQYF
TRBV11-3,.,TRBJ1-1,.,TGTGCCAGCAGCGGCAGGGGCACTGAAGCTTTCTTT,CASSGRGTEAFF
TRBV25-1,.,TRBJ2-1,.,TGTGCCAGCAGTGAATCCGCACTGGGGGTTGGCAATGAGCAGTTCTTC,CASSESALGVGNEQFF
TRBV19,.,TRBJ2-3,TRBD1,TGTGCCAGTAGTGTCAGCAGGGGGCTAGCAGATACGCAGTATTTT,CASSVSRGLADTQYF
TRBV6-6,.,TRBJ1-2,.,TGTGCCAGCAGTCTGGATGGCTACACCTTC,CASSLDGYTF